The clone carrying this T cell receptor beta chain has a handful of counts. Its antigen is as yet unknown. V was pared by 1 base and J by 1 base, with 5 bases between. Germline loops: CDR1 SGHRS, CDR2 YFSETQ. There are 13 residues in the CDR3. These data originate in a study of naive and memory T cell subsets. The study's findings and limits: Clonotypes here are unpaired alpha or beta chain sequences. Over 95% of naive TCR sequences appeared only once, unlike memory subsets.

Cells stained for CD3, CD4, CD8, CD45RA and CD27 were sorted into four subsets. The beta constant-region primer was an equimolar mix of two oligonucleotides covering TRBC1 and TRBC2. A single record per CDR3 protein comes from TCRdb applying MiXCR to the UMI-ligation and nested PCR reads. The table has 120,000 to 150,000 distinct CDR3 sequences, over 15% seen once. The chain employs TRBV5-1 and TRBJ1-1; no definite D call. What was sequenced was naive CD4+ T cells from blood. The receptor comes from a human donor in good health. CDR3 DNA sequence: TGCGCCAGCAGCTTGACCCCGAACACTGAAGCTTTCTTT. The encoded protein is CASSLTPNTEAFF.